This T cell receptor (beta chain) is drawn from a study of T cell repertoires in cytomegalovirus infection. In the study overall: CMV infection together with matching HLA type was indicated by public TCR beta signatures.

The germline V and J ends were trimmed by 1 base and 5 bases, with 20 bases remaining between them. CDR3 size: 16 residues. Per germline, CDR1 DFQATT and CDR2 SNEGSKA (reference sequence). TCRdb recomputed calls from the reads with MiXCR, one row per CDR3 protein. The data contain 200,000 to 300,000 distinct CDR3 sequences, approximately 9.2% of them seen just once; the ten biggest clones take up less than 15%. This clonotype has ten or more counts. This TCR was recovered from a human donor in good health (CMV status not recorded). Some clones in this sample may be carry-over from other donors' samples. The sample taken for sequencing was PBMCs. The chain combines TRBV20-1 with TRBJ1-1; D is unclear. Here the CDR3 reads CSARAGAWGLRTEAFF. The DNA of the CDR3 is TGCAGTGCTAGAGCGGGAGCGTGGGGTCTGCGAACTGAAGCTTTCTTT.